This T cell receptor beta chain appears in the sequencing data of a study of technical replicates of blood from a few donors. Clones were sequenced by immunoSEQ multiplex PCR, and TCRdb holds only the in-frame ones, with some missing. The profile shows roughly 79,000 clones, roughly nine tenths of them singletons. The sequence derives from a human donor in good health. Some clones in this sample may be carry-over from other donors' samples. Material for sequencing was T cells isolated from PBMCs.

The CDR3 sequence is CASSRQAYGELFF. The CDR3 DNA is TGTGCCAGCAGTAGACAGGCTTACGGGGAGCTGTTTTTT. The chain has TRBV6-4 and TRBJ2-2, with a possible D match to TRBD1 (6 bases). This CDR3 region has 13 residues. V was cut by 5 bases and J by 7 bases, with 11 bases left in between. CDR1 and CDR2 from the germline V gene are MRHNA and SNTAGT.